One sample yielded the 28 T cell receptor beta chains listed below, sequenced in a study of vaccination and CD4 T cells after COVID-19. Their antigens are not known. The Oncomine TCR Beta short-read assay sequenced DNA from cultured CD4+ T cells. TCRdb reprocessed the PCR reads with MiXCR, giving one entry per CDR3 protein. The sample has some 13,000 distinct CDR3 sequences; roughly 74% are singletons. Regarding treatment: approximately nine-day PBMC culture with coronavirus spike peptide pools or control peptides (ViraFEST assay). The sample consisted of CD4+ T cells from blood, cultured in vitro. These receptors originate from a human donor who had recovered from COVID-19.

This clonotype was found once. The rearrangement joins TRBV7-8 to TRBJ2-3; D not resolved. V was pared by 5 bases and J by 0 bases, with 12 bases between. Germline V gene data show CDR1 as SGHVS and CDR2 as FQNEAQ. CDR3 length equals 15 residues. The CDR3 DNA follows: TGTGCCAGCAGCCCCCTCGTTACTAGCACAGATACGCAGTATTTT. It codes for CASSPLVTSTDTQYF.

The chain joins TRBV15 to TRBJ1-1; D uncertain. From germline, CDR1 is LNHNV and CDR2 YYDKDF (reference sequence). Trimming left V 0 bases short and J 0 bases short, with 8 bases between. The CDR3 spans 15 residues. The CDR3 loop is CATSRDGPLNTEAFF. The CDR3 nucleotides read TGTGCCACCAGCAGAGATGGCCCCTTGAACACTGAAGCTTTCTTT.

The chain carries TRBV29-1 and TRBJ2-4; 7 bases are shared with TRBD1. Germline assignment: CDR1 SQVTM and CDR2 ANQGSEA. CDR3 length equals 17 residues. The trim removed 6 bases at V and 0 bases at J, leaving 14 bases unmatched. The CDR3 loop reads CSVGYGVQGLAKNIQYF. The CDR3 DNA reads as TGCAGCGTAGGATACGGGGTACAGGGGTTAGCCAAAAACATTCAGTACTTC.

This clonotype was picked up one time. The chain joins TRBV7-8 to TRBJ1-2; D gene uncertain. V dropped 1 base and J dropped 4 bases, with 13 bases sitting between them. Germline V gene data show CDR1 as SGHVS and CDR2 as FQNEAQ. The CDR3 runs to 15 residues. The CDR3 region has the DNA TGTGCCAGCAGCTTAGTTCTCGACCGGAGCTATGGCTACACCTTC. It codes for CASSLVLDRSYGYTF. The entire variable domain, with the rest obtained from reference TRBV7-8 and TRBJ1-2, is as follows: GAGVSQSPRYKVAKRGQDVALRCDPISGHVSLFWYQQALGQGPEFLTYFQNEAQLDKSGLPSDRFFAERPEGSVSTLKIQRTQQEDSAVYLCASSLVLDRSYGYTFGSGTRLTVV.

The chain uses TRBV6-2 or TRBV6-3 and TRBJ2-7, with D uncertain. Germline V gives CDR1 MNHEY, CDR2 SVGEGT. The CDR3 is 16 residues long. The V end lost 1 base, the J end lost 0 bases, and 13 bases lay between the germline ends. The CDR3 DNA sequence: TGTGCCAGCAGTTACTTACGAGTCTCCCTCTCCTACGAGCAGTACTTC. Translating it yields CASSYLRVSLSYEQYF.

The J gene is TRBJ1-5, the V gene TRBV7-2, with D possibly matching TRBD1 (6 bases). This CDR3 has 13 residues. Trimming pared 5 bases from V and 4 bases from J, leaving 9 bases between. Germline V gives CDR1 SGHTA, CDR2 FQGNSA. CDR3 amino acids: CASSRQENQPQHF. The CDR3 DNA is TGTGCCAGCAGCCGACAGGAGAATCAGCCCCAGCATTTT.

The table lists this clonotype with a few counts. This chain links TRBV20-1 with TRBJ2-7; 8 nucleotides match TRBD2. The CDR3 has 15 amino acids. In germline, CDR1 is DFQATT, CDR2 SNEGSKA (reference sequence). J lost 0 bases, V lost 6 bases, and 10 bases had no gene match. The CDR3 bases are TGCAGTGCCCGGCATCCCGGACTAGCCTCCTACGAGCAGTACTTC. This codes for CSARHPGLASYEQYF.

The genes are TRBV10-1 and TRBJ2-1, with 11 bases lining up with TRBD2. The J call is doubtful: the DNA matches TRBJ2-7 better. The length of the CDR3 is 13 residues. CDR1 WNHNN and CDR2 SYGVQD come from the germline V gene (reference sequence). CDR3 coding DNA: TGCGCCAGCAGTACAGGACTAGCGGGTACGCAGTACTTC. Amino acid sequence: CASSTGLAGTQYF.

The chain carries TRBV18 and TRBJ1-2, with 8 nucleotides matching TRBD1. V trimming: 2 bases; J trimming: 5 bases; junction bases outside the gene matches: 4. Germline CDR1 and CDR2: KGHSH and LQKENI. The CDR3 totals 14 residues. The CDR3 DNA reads TGTGCCAGCTCACCAACCCGGACAGGGTATGGCTACACCTTC. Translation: CASSPTRTGYGYTF.

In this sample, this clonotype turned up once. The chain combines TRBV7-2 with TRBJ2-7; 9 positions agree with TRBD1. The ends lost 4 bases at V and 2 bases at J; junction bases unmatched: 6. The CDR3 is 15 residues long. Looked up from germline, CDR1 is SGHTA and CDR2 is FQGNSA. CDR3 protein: CASSSQGQGPYEQYF. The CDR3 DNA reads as TGTGCCAGCAGCTCTCAAGGACAGGGGCCCTACGAGCAGTACTTC.

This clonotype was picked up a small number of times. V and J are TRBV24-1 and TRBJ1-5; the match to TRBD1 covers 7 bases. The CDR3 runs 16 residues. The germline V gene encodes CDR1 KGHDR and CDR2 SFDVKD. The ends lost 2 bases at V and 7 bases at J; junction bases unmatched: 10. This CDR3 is CATSDSNNRGGQPQHF. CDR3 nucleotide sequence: TGTGCCACCAGTGATTCCAATAACAGGGGAGGACAGCCCCAGCATTTT.

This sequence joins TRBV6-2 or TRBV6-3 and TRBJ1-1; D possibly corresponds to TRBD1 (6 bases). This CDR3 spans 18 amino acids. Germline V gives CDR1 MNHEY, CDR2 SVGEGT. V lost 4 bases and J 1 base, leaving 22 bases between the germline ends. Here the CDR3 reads CASSWGGARGSQNTEAFF. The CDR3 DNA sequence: TGTGCCAGCAGTTGGGGGGGGGCAAGAGGTTCTCAGAACACTGAAGCTTTCTTT.

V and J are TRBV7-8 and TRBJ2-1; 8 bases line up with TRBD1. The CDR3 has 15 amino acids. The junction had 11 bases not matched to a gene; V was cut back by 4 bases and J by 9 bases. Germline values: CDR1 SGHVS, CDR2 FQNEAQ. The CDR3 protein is CASSSGRTGRGEQFF. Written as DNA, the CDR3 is TGTGCCAGCAGCTCAGGAAGGACAGGGCGGGGTGAGCAGTTCTTC.

The CDR3 bases are TGCGCCAGCAGTCACGAGGGCAAGGCCGGGGAGCTGTTTTTT. Translating gives CASSHEGKAGELFF. The genes are TRBV23-1 and TRBJ2-2; maybe TRBD2 (5 bases). TRBV23-1 is sorted into the ORF group, with uncertain function. Trimming stripped 3 bases from V and 6 bases from J, with 11 bases between. CDR3 length: 14 residues.

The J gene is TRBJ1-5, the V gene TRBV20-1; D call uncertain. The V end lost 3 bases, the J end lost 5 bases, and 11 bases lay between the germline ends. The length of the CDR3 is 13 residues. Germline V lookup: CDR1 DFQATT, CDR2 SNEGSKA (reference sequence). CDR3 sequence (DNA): TGCAGTGCTAGGCCCCATGATCATCAGCCCCAGCATTTT. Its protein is CSARPHDHQPQHF.

CDR3: CASSPLTGGREQYF. The CDR3 DNA is TGTGCCAGCAGCCCCTTGACAGGGGGTCGGGAGCAGTACTTC. This chain uses TRBV7-9 with TRBJ2-7; 9 bases agree with TRBD1. Trimming took 5 bases from V and 7 from J; bases not matched to a gene: 9. Germline CDR1 and CDR2: SEHNR and FQNEAQ (reference sequence). This CDR3 is built from 14 residues. Combining the CDR3 with reference TRBV7-9 and TRBJ2-7 gives the whole variable domain DTGVSQNPRHKITKRGQNVTFRCDPISEHNRLYWYRQTLGQGPEFLTYFQNEAQLEKSRLLSDRFSAERPKGSFSTLEIQRTEQGDSAMYLCASSPLTGGREQYFGPGTRLTVT.

The CDR3 loop reads CASSFGFGRETQYF. CDR3 DNA: TGCGCCAGCAGCTTCGGGTTCGGACGAGAGACCCAGTACTTC. The chain couples TRBV5-1 to TRBJ2-5; no definite D call. CDR1 and CDR2 from the germline V gene are SGHRS and YFSETQ. The CDR3 runs to 14 residues. Trimming took off 2 bases at V and 4 bases at J, with 12 bases between the two ends.

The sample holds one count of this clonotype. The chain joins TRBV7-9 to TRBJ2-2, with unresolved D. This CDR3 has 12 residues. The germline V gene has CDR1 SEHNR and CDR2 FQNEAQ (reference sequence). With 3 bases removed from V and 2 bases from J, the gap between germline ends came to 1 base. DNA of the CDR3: TGTGCCAGCAGCTTTAACACCGGGGAGCTGTTTTTT. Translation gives CASSFNTGELFF.

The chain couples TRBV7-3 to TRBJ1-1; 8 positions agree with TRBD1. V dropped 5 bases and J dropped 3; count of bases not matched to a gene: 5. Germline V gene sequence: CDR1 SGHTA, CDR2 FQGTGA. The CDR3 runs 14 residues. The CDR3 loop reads CASSGGQVYTEAFF. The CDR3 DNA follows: TGTGCCAGCAGCGGGGGACAGGTCTACACTGAAGCTTTCTTT. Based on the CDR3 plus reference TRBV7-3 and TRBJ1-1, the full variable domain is GAGVSQTPSNKVTEKGKYVELRCDPISGHTALYWYRQSLGQGPEFLIYFQGTGAADDSGLPNDRFFAVRPEGSVSTLKIQRTERGDSAVYLCASSGGQVYTEAFFGQGTRLTVV.

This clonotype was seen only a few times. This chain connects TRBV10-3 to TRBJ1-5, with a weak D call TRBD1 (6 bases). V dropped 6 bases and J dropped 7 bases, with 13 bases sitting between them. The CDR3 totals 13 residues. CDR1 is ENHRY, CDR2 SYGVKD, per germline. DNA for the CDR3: TGTGCCATCAGCCACAGGGTACAGCAGCCCCAGCATTTT. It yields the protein CAISHRVQQPQHF.

The CDR3 loop reads CSAGTGAGGSYNSPLHF. The CDR3 region has the DNA TGCAGTGCTGGGACAGGCGCAGGAGGATCCTATAATTCACCCCTCCACTTT. The V gene is TRBV20-1, the J gene TRBJ1-6; 8 nucleotides match TRBD1. Germline trimming cut 5 bases from V and 1 base from J; bases unmatched to any gene: 10. The CDR3 loop spans 17 amino acids. Per germline, CDR1 DFQATT and CDR2 SNEGSKA (reference sequence).

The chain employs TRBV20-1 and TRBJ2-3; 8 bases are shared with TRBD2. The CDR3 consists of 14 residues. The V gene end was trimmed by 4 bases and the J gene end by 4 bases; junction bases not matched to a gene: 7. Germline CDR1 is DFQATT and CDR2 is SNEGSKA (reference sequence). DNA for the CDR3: TGCAGTGCTACCCTTAGCGGGAACCCAGATACGCAGTATTTT. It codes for CSATLSGNPDTQYF.

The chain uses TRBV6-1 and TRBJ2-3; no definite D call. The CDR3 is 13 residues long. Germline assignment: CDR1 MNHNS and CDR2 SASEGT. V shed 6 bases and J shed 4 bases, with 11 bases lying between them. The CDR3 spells CASSPRLADTQYF. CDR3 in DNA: TGTGCCAGCAGCCCTCGGTTGGCAGATACGCAGTATTTT.

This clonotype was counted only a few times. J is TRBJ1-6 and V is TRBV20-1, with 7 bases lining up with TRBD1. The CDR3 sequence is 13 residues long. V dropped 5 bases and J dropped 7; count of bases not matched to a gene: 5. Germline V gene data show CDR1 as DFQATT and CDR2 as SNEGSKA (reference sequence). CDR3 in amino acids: CSAERDSNSPLHF. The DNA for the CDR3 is TGCAGTGCTGAGCGGGACAGCAATTCACCCCTCCACTTT.

The CDR3 nucleotides are TGTGCCAGCAGCTTGGATTACAGTGCAATTTCGGTAGATACGCAGTATTTT. Encoded protein: CASSLDYSAISVDTQYF. The chain is built from TRBV7-2 and TRBJ2-3, with D hard to call. Germline CDR1 reads SGHTA; CDR2 reads FQGNSA. CDR3 length: 17 residues. The V end was cut by 3 bases, the J end by 5 bases, with 21 bases between.

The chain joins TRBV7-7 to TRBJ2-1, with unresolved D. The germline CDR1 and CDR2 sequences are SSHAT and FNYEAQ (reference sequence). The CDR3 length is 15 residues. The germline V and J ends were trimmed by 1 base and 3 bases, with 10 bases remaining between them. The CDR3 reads CASSLGSTNYNEQFF. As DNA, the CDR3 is TGTGCCAGCAGCTTAGGGTCTACCAACTACAATGAGCAGTTCTTC.

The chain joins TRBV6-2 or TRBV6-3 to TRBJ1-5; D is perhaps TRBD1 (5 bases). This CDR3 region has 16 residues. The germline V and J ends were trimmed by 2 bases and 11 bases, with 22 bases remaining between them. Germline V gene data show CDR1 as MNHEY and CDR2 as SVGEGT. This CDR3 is CASSYGVGTGLSAQHF. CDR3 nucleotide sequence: TGTGCCAGCAGTTACGGCGTTGGGACGGGCCTATCAGCCCAGCATTTT.

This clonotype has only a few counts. The CDR3: CASSDDGREQFF. The CDR3, as DNA: TGTGCCAGCAGTGACGATGGTCGTGAGCAGTTCTTC. The chain carries TRBV2 and TRBJ2-1; unclear D gene. The CDR3 totals 12 residues. Germline V gene lookup returns CDR1 SNHLY and CDR2 FYNNEI. Trimming left V 3 bases short and J 9 bases short, with 9 bases between.